Presented here are 32 T cell receptor beta chains from one specimen sequenced in a study of T cells after yellow fever vaccination. One entry per CDR3 protein results from TCRdb running MiXCR on the 5' RACE reads. Among a few hundred thousand distinct CDR3 sequences, around a sixth were seen once, and the ten largest hold roughly 17%. Specimen: PBMCs, collected around 5 days after the first yellow fever vaccination. The source is a man aged 18 to 30 who received the YFV17D yellow fever vaccine.

In its sample, this clonotype was seen a few times. The rearrangement joins TRBV6-5 to TRBJ2-7, with 7 bases that match TRBD1. Germline lookup yields CDR1 MNHEY and CDR2 SVGAGI. The ends lost 2 bases at V and 2 bases at J; junction bases unmatched: 3. This CDR3 contains 14 residues. Here the CDR3 DNA reads TGTGCCAGCAGTTACAGGGGGCCCCCCTACGAGCAGTACTTC. As protein: CASSYRGPPYEQYF.

The rearrangement joins TRBV7-9 to TRBJ2-5, with D unresolved. With 5 bases removed from V and 4 bases from J, the gap between germline ends came to 14 bases. The CDR3 is 14 amino acids. CDR1 and CDR2 (germline): SEHNR, FQNEAQ (reference sequence). The CDR3 DNA sequence: TGTGCCAGCAGCCCCGCGAGAGGCCGAGAGACCCAGTACTTC. This sequence encodes CASSPARGRETQYF.

The chain couples TRBV10-3 to TRBJ1-1, with D uncertain. Germline-derived CDR1 and CDR2 are ENHRY and SYGVKD. This CDR3 contains 12 residues. V was pared by 10 bases and J by 1 base, with 10 bases between. This CDR3 is CATSAENTEAFF. The CDR3 bases are TGTGCCACATCCGCGGAGAACACTGAAGCTTTCTTT.

This clonotype was recorded at least ten times. This chain uses TRBV15 with TRBJ2-5, with 11 bases fitting TRBD1. Germline V gene lookup returns CDR1 LNHNV and CDR2 YYDKDF (reference sequence). There are 15 residues in the CDR3. V shed 4 bases and J 4 bases; nucleotides not matched to a gene: 5. CDR3 sequence (DNA): TGTGCCACCAGCAAGAGGACAGGGGGCGCAGAGACCCAGTACTTC. It encodes CATSKRTGGAETQYF.

This clonotype was detected only a few times. The CDR3 DNA reads TGTGCCAGCAGTTACTTCGACAGATCCCGCTACGAGCAGTACTTC. This translates into CASSYFDRSRYEQYF. V usage is TRBV6-2 or TRBV6-3 and J usage is TRBJ2-7; D may be TRBD1 (5 bases). Germline values: CDR1 MNHEY, CDR2 SVGEGT. CDR3 length: 15 amino acids. Trimming stripped 1 base from V and 3 bases from J, with 13 bases between.

CDR3: CASSFSNNRDGYTF. The DNA of the CDR3 is TGCGCCAGCAGCTTCTCTAACAACAGGGATGGCTACACCTTC. This chain joins TRBV5-1 and TRBJ1-2; a possible D gene is TRBD1 (6 bases). Trimming pared 2 bases from V and 6 bases from J, leaving 14 bases between. CDR1 and CDR2 from the germline V gene are SGHRS and YFSETQ. The CDR3 contains 14 residues.

V gene TRBV4-2 combines with J gene TRBJ1-5; D perhaps matches TRBD1 (5 bases). Germline-derived CDR1 and CDR2 are LGHNA and YNFKEQ. The CDR3 runs to 16 residues. V dropped 3 bases and J dropped 1 base, with 13 bases sitting between them. The CDR3 is CASSQFWDRSNQPQHF. The CDR3, as DNA: TGTGCCAGCAGCCAGTTTTGGGACCGGAGCAATCAGCCCCAGCATTTT.

The V and J genes are TRBV10-3 and TRBJ1-1; D gene ambiguous. The germline V and J ends were trimmed by 10 bases and 6 bases, with 12 bases remaining between them. From germline, CDR1 is ENHRY and CDR2 SYGVKD. This CDR3 comprises 11 residues. Here the CDR3 DNA reads TGTGCCAGTTCTTACGGAGCTGAAGCTTTCTTT. Its protein is CASSYGAEAFF.

The CDR3 reads CASSQKEGRGYEQYF. CDR3 DNA sequence: TGCGCCAGCAGCCAAAAAGAGGGACGGGGGTACGAGCAGTACTTC. This chain joins TRBV4-3 and TRBJ2-7; D perhaps matches TRBD2 (6 bases). V lost 2 bases and J lost 4, with 15 bases in between. This CDR3 region has 15 residues. Germline V CDR1 and CDR2: LGHNA, YSLEER.

The chain uses TRBV5-1 and TRBJ2-5, with D possibly matching TRBD1 (5 bases). Germline V gives CDR1 SGHRS, CDR2 YFSETQ. The CDR3 length is 16 residues. V shed 6 bases and J shed 1 base, with 19 bases lying between them. The CDR3 here is CASTKRGRAFQETQYF. The CDR3 bases are TGCGCCAGCACCAAAAGGGGAAGGGCATTCCAAGAGACCCAGTACTTC.

This clonotype was counted between two and nine times. V gene TRBV29-1 combines with J gene TRBJ2-3; 9 bases are shared with TRBD1. Germline trimming cut 6 bases from V and 6 bases from J; bases unmatched to any gene: 7. The V gene's germline CDR1 is SQVTM and CDR2 ANQGSEA. This CDR3 has 13 residues. CDR3: CSVGTGTPDTQYF. The CDR3 DNA reads as TGCAGCGTCGGGACAGGGACTCCGGATACGCAGTATTTT.

This clonotype was observed a few times. V gene TRBV25-1 combines with J gene TRBJ1-2; 8 bases are shared with TRBD1. Germline CDR1 MGHDK, CDR2 SYGVNS. The CDR3 has 13 amino acids. With V trimmed by 1 base and J by 14 bases, 9 bases remained unmatched. CDR3 protein: CASSESGDRLLTF. In DNA form, the CDR3 reads TGTGCCAGCAGTGAATCAGGGGACAGGCTTCTAACCTTC.

In this sample, this clonotype turned up a few times. The J gene is TRBJ2-7, the V gene TRBV27; D call uncertain. The V gene lost 3 bases and the J gene lost 6 bases, with 12 bases spanning the gap. The CDR3 has 13 amino acids. Germline assignment: CDR1 MNHEY and CDR2 SMNVEV (reference sequence). CDR3 in DNA: TGTGCCAGCAGTTTCGAACAGATGGGCGAGCAGTACTTC. Its translation: CASSFEQMGEQYF.

In its sample, this clonotype was seen a few times. The chain joins TRBV3-1 to TRBJ2-5; no firm D call. Trimming took 3 bases from V and 5 from J, leaving 13 bases between them. Germline CDR1 LGHDT, CDR2 YNNKEL (reference sequence). This CDR3 region has 14 residues. The CDR3 DNA is TGTGCCAGCAGCCATCGAGGCGGTCGGGAGACCCAGTACTTC. It translates to CASSHRGGRETQYF.

CDR3 DNA sequence: TGCAGTGCTAGAGGGGCCCTCTGGGCCTACAATGAGCAGTTCTTC. Protein: CSARGALWAYNEQFF. The chain recombines TRBV20-1 with TRBJ2-1, with D unresolved. The CDR3 totals 15 residues. Germline CDR1 is DFQATT and CDR2 is SNEGSKA (reference sequence). Trimming removed 1 base from V and 2 bases from J, with 12 bases in between.

The chain links TRBV20-1 to TRBJ2-1; the D gene is possibly TRBD1 (6 bases). CDR3 length equals 14 residues. CDR1 is DFQATT and CDR2 is SNEGSKA in the germline V gene (reference sequence). Trimming removed 5 bases at V and 3 bases at J, with 14 bases between. DNA of the CDR3: TGCAGTGCTGGTAGACAGGAAATCTACAATGAGCAGTTCTTC. Its translation: CSAGRQEIYNEQFF.

This clonotype was seen ten or more times. V gene TRBV12-3 or TRBV12-4 combines with J gene TRBJ1-2; no clear D gene. The V gene lost 1 base and the J gene lost 8 bases, with 8 bases spanning the gap. This CDR3 is 12 amino acids long. CDR3 residues: CASSLGWEGYTF. The CDR3 DNA is TGTGCCAGCAGTTTAGGGTGGGAAGGCTACACCTTC.

The chain uses TRBV20-1 and TRBJ1-1; possibly TRBD1 for D (6 bases). Germline-derived CDR1 and CDR2 are DFQATT and SNEGSKA (reference sequence). Trimming pared 3 bases from V and 7 bases from J, leaving 12 bases between. The CDR3 sequence is 12 residues long. The CDR3 loop is CSASDRSNEAFF. The CDR3 region has the DNA TGCAGTGCTAGTGACAGGTCTAATGAAGCTTTCTTT.

V gene TRBV12-3 or TRBV12-4 combines with J gene TRBJ2-1; TRBD1 agrees at 9 bases. The CDR3 loop spans 21 amino acids. V trimming: 5 bases; J trimming: 0 bases; junction bases outside the gene matches: 20. CDR3 residues: CASSLERGQGFSLHSYNEQFF. For the CDR3, the DNA is TGTGCCAGCAGTCTAGAGCGGGGACAGGGCTTTTCCCTTCACTCCTACAATGAGCAGTTCTTC.

J is TRBJ2-3 and V is TRBV4-1, with a possible D match to TRBD1 (5 bases). V was pared by 1 base and J by 0 bases, with 8 bases between. The germline CDR1 and CDR2 sequences are MGHRA and YSYEKL. There are 15 residues in the CDR3. CDR3: CASSQAGFSTDTQYF. As DNA, the CDR3 is TGCGCCAGCAGCCAAGCAGGGTTTAGCACAGATACGCAGTATTTT.

This clonotype was counted many times. At one of its ends the junction is not consistent with the germline gene, which may arise from a read error. The gene calls are TRBV29-1 and TRBJ1-1, with no clear D. Per germline, CDR1 SQVTM and CDR2 ANQGSEA. This CDR3 has 9 residues. The CDR3 nucleotides read TGCAGCGTTGAAGATTACAGAGAATTT. Translated, it gives CSVEDYREF.

Ten or more counts support this clonotype. One end of the junction fails to match germline, which may point to a read error. This rearrangement joins TRBV4-1 to TRBJ2-1, with 7 bases matching TRBD1. Germline V gene sequence: CDR1 MGHRA, CDR2 YSYEKL. This CDR3 comprises 16 residues. CDR3 in amino acids: CASSLFAAQGDKEQFF. Written as DNA, the CDR3 is TGCGCCAGCAGCCTCTTTGCGGCGCAGGGGGACAAAGAGCAGTTCTTC.

This clonotype showed up just a few times. The gene calls are TRBV4-3 and TRBJ1-5; no reliable D call. The V and J ends lost 4 bases and 6 bases respectively, with 10 bases between them. CDR1 is LGHNA, CDR2 YSLEER, per germline. The length of the CDR3 is 13 residues. In DNA form, the CDR3 reads TGCGCCAGCAGCCGTGAGGGCAGTCAGCCCCAGCATTTT. Encoded protein: CASSREGSQPQHF.

This clonotype turned up a few times. The chain is built from TRBV4-2 and TRBJ1-1; a possible D gene is TRBD1 (5 bases). The CDR3 extends over 15 amino acids. The V gene's germline CDR1 is LGHNA and CDR2 YNFKEQ. Deletions cut 0 bases from V and 4 bases from J, with 12 bases between. DNA of the CDR3: TGTGCCAGCAGCCAAGAGATCAGGGAATTCACTGAAGCTTTCTTT. Translating it yields CASSQEIREFTEAFF.

This clonotype was seen many times. The genes are TRBV6-1 and TRBJ2-6; 7 bases line up with TRBD1. Germline CDR1 MNHNS, CDR2 SASEGT. The CDR3 spans 15 residues. Trimming cost V 6 bases and J 7 bases; bases outside gene matches: 9. The CDR3 sequence is CASRRQGGRANVLTF. The CDR3 DNA follows: TGTGCCAGCAGACGACAGGGTGGAAGAGCCAACGTCCTGACTTTC.

The V call is TRBV3-1, the J call TRBJ1-1; the D gene is possibly TRBD1 (6 bases). V shed 4 bases and J shed 5 bases, with 17 bases lying between them. Germline V gives CDR1 LGHDT, CDR2 YNNKEL (reference sequence). The CDR3 runs 15 residues. The CDR3 loop is CASSLYNGGRTEAFF. The CDR3 DNA sequence: TGTGCCAGCAGCCTCTACAACGGGGGGCGGACTGAAGCTTTCTTT.

This chain links TRBV27 with TRBJ2-7, with unresolved D. Germline assignment: CDR1 MNHEY and CDR2 SMNVEV (reference sequence). This CDR3 is built from 13 residues. The CDR3 coding sequence is TGCACCAGCAGTTCCCAGGCCCTTAGGGTGCAGTACGTC. Translated: CTSSSQALRVQYV.

This chain uses TRBV9 with TRBJ1-3, with D perhaps TRBD1 (5 bases). CDR1 and CDR2 from the germline V gene are SGDLS and YYNGEE. The CDR3 loop spans 14 amino acids. Trimming took 0 bases from V and 7 from J, leaving 11 bases between them. The DNA of the CDR3 is TGTGCCAGCAGCGTAGTCGGGGGTCGGAACACCATATATTTT. Protein: CASSVVGGRNTIYF.

The sample holds a few counts of this clonotype. V usage is TRBV7-9 and J usage is TRBJ1-4; D remains ambiguous. Trimming took 5 bases from V and 5 from J, leaving 12 bases between them. Germline assignment: CDR1 SEHNR and CDR2 FQNEAQ (reference sequence). CDR3 size: 14 residues. CDR3 nucleotide sequence: TGTGCCAGCAGCCGGACTGGCGGAAATGAAAAACTGTTTTTT. Protein product: CASSRTGGNEKLFF.

In its sample, this clonotype was seen a few times. J is TRBJ1-1 and V is TRBV29-1; a possible D gene is TRBD1 (5 bases). Germline assignment: CDR1 SQVTM and CDR2 ANQGSEA. The CDR3 covers 13 residues. V lost 7 bases to trimming and J lost 0 bases, with 12 bases between them. Written as DNA, the CDR3 is TGCAGCGGGTCGGGACGGCTGAACACTGAAGCTTTCTTT. It specifies CSGSGRLNTEAFF.

This clonotype showed up just a few times. The gene calls are TRBV12-3 or TRBV12-4 and TRBJ1-1; the D gene is possibly TRBD1 (5 bases). The CDR3 is 13 residues long. Trimming took 7 bases from V and 3 from J, leaving 12 bases between them. CDR3 sequence reads: CASTRDRYTEAFF. CDR3 sequence (DNA): TGTGCCAGCACCCGGGACCGATACACTGAAGCTTTCTTT.

This clonotype was detected only a few times. The chain couples TRBV20-1 to TRBJ2-7; 12 bases align to TRBD2. Germline V gives CDR1 DFQATT, CDR2 SNEGSKA (reference sequence). This CDR3 region has 15 residues. After removal of 0 bases from V and 2 bases from J, the junction contained 2 bases not matched to a gene. For the CDR3, the DNA is TGCAGTGCTAGAGAGCTAGCGGGGGGGACCTACGAGCAGTACTTC. It codes for CSARELAGGTYEQYF.